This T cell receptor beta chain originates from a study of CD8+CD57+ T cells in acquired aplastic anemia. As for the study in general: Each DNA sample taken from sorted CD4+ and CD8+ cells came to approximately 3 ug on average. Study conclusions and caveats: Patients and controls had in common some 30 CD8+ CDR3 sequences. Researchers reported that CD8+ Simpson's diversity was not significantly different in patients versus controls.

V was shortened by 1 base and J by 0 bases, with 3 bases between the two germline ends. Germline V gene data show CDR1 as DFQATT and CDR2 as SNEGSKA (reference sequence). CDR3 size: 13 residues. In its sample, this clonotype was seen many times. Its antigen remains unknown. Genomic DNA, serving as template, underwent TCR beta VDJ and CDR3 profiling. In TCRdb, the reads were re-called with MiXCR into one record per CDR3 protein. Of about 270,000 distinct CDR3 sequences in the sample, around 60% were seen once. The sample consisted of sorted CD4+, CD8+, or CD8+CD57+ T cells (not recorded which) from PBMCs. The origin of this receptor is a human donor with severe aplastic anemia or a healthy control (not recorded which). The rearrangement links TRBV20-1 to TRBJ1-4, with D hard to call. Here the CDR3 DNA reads TGCAGTGCTAGAGTTGCAACTAATGAAAAACTGTTTTTT. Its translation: CSARVATNEKLFF.